This TCR beta chain originates from a study of cytomegalovirus exposure and HLA in healthy donors. The study's findings and limits: The classifier reportedly diagnosed cytomegalovirus status with high sensitivity and specificity. Rarity characterized most TCR sequences, yet some public TCRs appeared in many donors.

Sequencing used immunoSEQ multiplex PCR; TCRdb keeps in-frame clones, though not all of them. The sample yields about 160,000 clones, less than 90% seen once. A remark on this clone: What it binds is unknown.

V was shortened by 5 bases and J by 3 bases, with 15 bases between the two germline ends. The CDR3 totals 15 residues. Germline lookup yields CDR1 MNHNS and CDR2 SASEGT. The V call is TRBV6-1, the J call TRBJ2-3; no definite D call. This clonotype was obtained from a woman aged 25 to 39 in good health and CMV-seronegative. Sequencing was done on a sample of PBMCs. The DNA of the CDR3 is TGTGCCAGCAGTATCGTAGGTATGGGAACAGATACGCAGTATTTT. Protein sequence: CASSIVGMGTDTQYF.